Shown below are 15 T cell receptor beta chains from a single sample sequenced in a study of blood T cells in healthy people across ages. Primed by a sample-barcoded 5' primer and a J-beta primer mix, a second PCR proceeded for roughly 7 to 12 cycles. Each CDR3 protein is one row after TCRdb ran MiXCR on the 5' RACE reads. The sample has 800,000 to 900,000 distinct CDR3 sequences; approximately 59% are singletons. The sequencing sample was made of blood. The receptors were sampled from a man aged 25-45 years in good health.

This clonotype was observed a handful of times. The gene calls are TRBV28 and TRBJ2-7; D not resolved. Per the germline V gene, CDR1 is MDHEN and CDR2 is SYDVKM. With 1 base removed from V and 0 bases from J, the gap between germline ends came to 13 bases. This CDR3 contains 16 residues. The DNA of the CDR3 is TGTGCCAGCAGTTTATTAGGTCCTTCCCACTCCTACGAGCAGTACTTC. This codes for CASSLLGPSHSYEQYF.

The V gene is TRBV18, the J gene TRBJ2-7; D unresolved. With 1 base removed from V and 1 base from J, the gap between germline ends came to 8 bases. Germline V CDR1 and CDR2: KGHSH, LQKENI. The CDR3 has 14 amino acids. The CDR3 DNA is TGTGCCAGCTCACCACAGCCTGATTCCTACGAGCAGTACTTC. It is translated as CASSPQPDSYEQYF.

The chain employs TRBV10-3 and TRBJ2-7; D is uncertain. Trimming removed 6 bases at V and 4 bases at J, with 22 bases between. Germline CDR1 and CDR2: ENHRY and SYGVKD. The CDR3 is made up of 16 amino acids. The CDR3 here is CAISASKGLGSYEQYF. As DNA, the CDR3 is TGTGCCATCAGCGCATCTAAAGGGTTAGGGTCTTACGAGCAGTACTTC.

To note about this clonotype: One end of the junction varies from germline; a read error may be responsible. The chain employs TRBV5-5 and TRBJ1-5; 8 bases agree with TRBD1. Germline CDR1 is SGHKS and CDR2 is YYEKEE (reference sequence). This CDR3 contains 16 residues. The CDR3 nucleotides read TGTACCAGCAGCCCCCGGACAGGGTCAGTCAATCAGCCCCAGCATTTT. Translating gives CTSSPRTGSVNQPQHF.

This clonotype was seen once. The V and J genes are TRBV27 and TRBJ2-1; weak D call: TRBD1 (6 bases). The V gene lost 3 bases and the J gene lost 9 bases, with 12 bases spanning the gap. The CDR3 has 13 amino acids. In germline, CDR1 is MNHEY, CDR2 SMNVEV (reference sequence). The CDR3 reads CASSFSGTTEQFF. In nucleotides, the CDR3 is TGTGCCAGCAGTTTCTCCGGGACAACTGAGCAGTTCTTC.

This clonotype was found many times. The V call is TRBV28, the J call TRBJ2-1, with D possibly TRBD2 on 7 matching bases. The V and J ends lost 7 bases and 8 bases respectively, with 21 bases between them. Per germline, CDR1 MDHEN and CDR2 SYDVKM. The CDR3 spans 15 residues. CDR3 residues: CASTSGGGAPYEQFF. CDR3 bases: TGTGCCAGCACCTCAGGAGGGGGGGCCCCGTATGAGCAGTTCTTC.

This clonotype has more than one count but fewer than ten. V usage is TRBV7-2 and J usage is TRBJ2-1, with D possibly matching TRBD2 (5 bases). Trimming took off 5 bases at V and 7 bases at J, with 15 bases between the two ends. The CDR3 loop spans 14 amino acids. Germline assignment: CDR1 SGHTA and CDR2 FQGNSA. CDR3 bases: TGTGCCAGCAGCCTCAAGGGCCCGGGGAATGAGCAGTTCTTC. It yields the protein CASSLKGPGNEQFF. The full variable domain, in which reference TRBV7-2 and TRBJ2-1 provide the parts outside the CDR3, is GAGVSQSPSNKVTEKGKDVELRCDPISGHTALYWYRQSLGQGLEFLIYFQGNSAPDKSGLPSDRFSAERTGGSVSTLTIQRTQQEDSAVYLCASSLKGPGNEQFFGPGTRLTVL.

The gene calls are TRBV4-2 and TRBJ2-5; 9 positions agree with TRBD2. The CDR3 extends over 16 amino acids. V gave up 4 bases and J gave up 5 bases; unmatched junction bases: 11. Germline V lookup: CDR1 LGHNA, CDR2 YNFKEQ. As DNA, the CDR3 is TGTGCCAGCAGCCCGACCTGGGGCGGGGGGGCGGAGACCCAGTACTTC. It translates to CASSPTWGGGAETQYF.

The chain recombines TRBV27 with TRBJ2-5; 9 bases fit TRBD2. The CDR3 is 15 residues long. Germline CDR1 is MNHEY and CDR2 is SMNVEV (reference sequence). V was pared by 2 bases and J by 4 bases, with 5 bases of the junction left unmatched. This CDR3 reads CASSLAGGPVETQYF. The CDR3 DNA sequence: TGTGCCAGCAGTTTAGCGGGGGGGCCAGTAGAGACCCAGTACTTC.

This chain joins TRBV6-5 and TRBJ2-1, with D perhaps matching TRBD1 or TRBD2 (6 bases each). Per germline, CDR1 MNHEY and CDR2 SVGAGI. The CDR3 covers 18 residues. Trimming removed 4 bases from V and 1 base from J, with 20 bases in between. The CDR3 sequence is CASSSSSGAPISYNEQFF. In DNA, the CDR3 is TGTGCCAGCAGTTCTTCTTCGGGGGCACCAATATCCTACAATGAGCAGTTCTTC.

J is TRBJ2-5 and V is TRBV6-5; 9 bases fit TRBD2. Germline V gene lookup returns CDR1 MNHEY and CDR2 SVGAGI. V shed 5 bases and J 6 bases; nucleotides not matched to a gene: 13. The CDR3 is 16 amino acids. The CDR3 region is CASSRTVGAGGQTQYF. The CDR3 DNA reads as TGTGCCAGCAGTCGGACGGTGGGAGCGGGGGGTCAGACCCAGTACTTC.

The chain has TRBV18 and TRBJ2-1; tentatively, D is TRBD1 or TRBD2 (5 bases each). The CDR3 length is 17 residues. Germline values: CDR1 KGHSH, CDR2 LQKENI. V was pared by 2 bases and J by 4 bases, with 18 bases between. This CDR3 reads CASSPDNPQWGYNEQFF. DNA of the CDR3: TGTGCCAGCTCACCAGACAATCCACAGTGGGGGTACAATGAGCAGTTCTTC.

This clonotype was seen a few times. The chain employs TRBV9 and TRBJ2-6; a possible D gene is TRBD1 (6 bases). This CDR3 has 18 amino acids. Looked up from germline, CDR1 is SGDLS and CDR2 is YYNGEE. V lost 0 bases, J lost 0 bases, and 13 bases lay in between. CDR3 DNA: TGTGCCAGCAGCGTAGTCGCAGGGGCAATCTCTGGGGCCAACGTCCTGACTTTC. Translating it yields CASSVVAGAISGANVLTF.

The chain carries TRBV28 and TRBJ2-7; 16 nucleotides match TRBD2. Unmatched junction bases numbered 9, after V lost 3 bases and J lost 7 bases. From germline, CDR1 is MDHEN and CDR2 SYDVKM. The CDR3 contains 17 residues. Written as DNA, the CDR3 is TGTGCCAGCAGTTTGGGGACTAGCGGGAGGGCCATGTGGGAGCAGTACTTC. Amino acids: CASSLGTSGRAMWEQYF.

As concerns this clonotype: A read error may account for a junction end that differs from germline. The genes are TRBV27 and TRBJ2-5, with D perhaps TRBD1 (5 bases). CDR3 length equals 13 residues. CDR1 is MNHEY and CDR2 is SMNVEV in the germline V gene (reference sequence). This CDR3 is CASSHQGQETRYF. CDR3 nucleotides: TGTGCCAGCAGTCACCAGGGCCAAGAGACCCGGTACTTC.